Following are 20 T cell receptor beta chains from one sample sequenced in a study of shared clonotypes between healthy human individuals. Generated by immunoSEQ multiplex PCR, the TCRdb table keeps only in-frame clones and is missing some. The table lists a few hundred thousand clones, approximately 97% of them singletons. Sequencing used naive CD4+ T cells sorted from blood. Subset specified: CD45RA+ positively selected. These receptor sequences come from a woman in her 30s in good health.

The genes are TRBV5-1 and TRBJ2-7, with D perhaps TRBD1 (6 bases). CDR1 SGHRS and CDR2 YFSETQ come from the germline V gene. The V gene lost 1 base and the J gene lost 3 bases, with 14 bases spanning the gap. CDR3 length: 15 amino acids. The CDR3 here is CASSLNQGSVYEQYF. Written as DNA, the CDR3 is TGCGCCAGCAGCTTGAATCAGGGGAGTGTCTACGAGCAGTACTTC.

The chain combines TRBV4-1 with TRBJ2-7; D possibly corresponds to TRBD1 (6 bases). CDR1 is MGHRA, CDR2 YSYEKL, per germline. The germline V and J ends were trimmed by 3 bases and 2 bases, with 14 bases remaining between them. CDR3 size: 15 residues. CDR3: CASSQRQVNTYEQYF. DNA for the CDR3: TGCGCCAGCAGCCAGAGACAGGTTAATACCTACGAGCAGTACTTC.

This clone is a singleton in its sample. The chain employs TRBV6-1 and TRBJ2-1, with 14 bases aligning to TRBD2. The CDR3 is 15 amino acids. The germline gives CDR1 MNHNS, CDR2 SASEGT. V lost 6 bases to trimming and J lost 10 bases; unmatched junction nucleotides: 8. CDR3 nucleotides: TGTGCCAGCAGGCCGGGACTAGCGGGAGTGGGCGAGCAGTTCTTC. Translation: CASRPGLAGVGEQFF.

Details on this clone: One end of the junction varies from germline; a read error may be responsible. The V and J genes are TRBV19 and TRBJ2-7; 13 bases agree with TRBD2. The CDR3 has 14 amino acids. From germline, CDR1 is LNHDA and CDR2 SQIVND (reference sequence). CDR3 DNA: TGTGCCAGTAGTTTCGGGACTAGCGGGACCGAGCGGTACTTC. This encodes CASSFGTSGTERYF.

The chain combines TRBV9 with TRBJ2-7; D might be TRBD1 (6 bases). V was clipped by 3 bases and J by 1 base, with 14 bases between them. Germline loops: CDR1 SGDLS, CDR2 YYNGEE. The CDR3 length is 15 residues. For the CDR3, the DNA is TGTGCCAGCAGCGCGACAGGTATTCCGTCCTACGAGCAGTACTTC. Protein product: CASSATGIPSYEQYF.

With respect to this clone: Within the sample, other DNA sequences also encode this same CDR3. CDR3 DNA: TGTGCCAGCAGACGGGGACTGAGCTCCTACGAGCAGTACTTC. Translated, it gives CASRRGLSSYEQYF. The gene calls are TRBV28 and TRBJ2-7, with D perhaps TRBD2 (6 bases). The CDR3 is 14 amino acids. Germline lookup yields CDR1 MDHEN and CDR2 SYDVKM. V was clipped by 6 bases and J by 0 bases, with 12 bases between them.

The rearrangement links TRBV5-4 to TRBJ2-7, with D possibly matching TRBD2 (6 bases). From germline, CDR1 is SGHNT and CDR2 YYREEE (reference sequence). V lost 4 bases and J 4 bases, leaving 21 bases between the germline ends. This CDR3 is 16 amino acids long. CDR3 in amino acids: CASSKDHSTSSYEQYF. The CDR3 DNA sequence: TGTGCCAGCAGCAAAGACCATTCGACTAGTTCGTACGAGCAGTACTTC. Full variable domain (remainder filled in from reference TRBV5-4 and TRBJ2-7): ETGVTQSPTHLIKTRGQQVTLRCSSQSGHNTVSWYQQALGQGPQFIFQYYREEENGRGNFPPRFSGLQFPNYSSELNVNALELDDSALYLCASSKDHSTSSYEQYFGPGTRLTVT.

V gene TRBV5-1 combines with J gene TRBJ2-3; 10 nucleotides align to TRBD2. The CDR3 extends over 14 amino acids. The germline CDR1 and CDR2 sequences are SGHRS and YFSETQ. With 4 bases clipped from V and 6 bases from J, the junction kept 5 bases outside the gene matches. The DNA for the CDR3 is TGCGCCAGCAGCCCGGGACTAGCGTCTGATACGCAGTATTTT. Protein sequence: CASSPGLASDTQYF.

This rearrangement joins TRBV28 to TRBJ1-2; TRBD1 matches at 8 bases. The CDR3 contains 14 residues. CDR1 is MDHEN, CDR2 SYDVKM, per germline. J gave up 1 base and V 11 bases, and 9 bases lay outside the gene matches. As DNA, the CDR3 is TGTGCCGCTGGACAGGGCCCCTATAACTATGGCTACACCTTC. Encoded protein: CAAGQGPYNYGYTF.

The CDR3 protein is CASSADRGPYNEQFF. The CDR3, as DNA: TGTGCCAGTAGTGCGGACAGGGGACCCTACAATGAGCAGTTCTTC. This chain links TRBV19 with TRBJ2-1, with 9 bases fitting TRBD1. Germline V gives CDR1 LNHDA, CDR2 SQIVND (reference sequence). This CDR3 comprises 15 residues. The junction had 4 bases not matched to a gene; V was cut back by 5 bases and J by 2 bases.

The V and J genes are TRBV5-4 and TRBJ1-2, with unresolved D. Germline V lookup: CDR1 SGHNT, CDR2 YYREEE (reference sequence). The germline V and J ends were trimmed by 2 bases and 6 bases, with 11 bases remaining between them. This CDR3 has 13 residues. CDR3 protein: CASSLGREDGYTF. CDR3 coding DNA: TGTGCCAGCAGCTTAGGGCGGGAGGATGGCTACACCTTC.

V is TRBV13 and J is TRBJ2-7; 8 nucleotides agree with TRBD2. V dropped 2 bases and J dropped 6; count of bases not matched to a gene: 9. Germline CDR1 and CDR2: PRHDT and FYEKMQ (reference sequence). CDR3 length equals 15 residues. The CDR3 nucleotides are TGTGCCAGCAGCTTAAGGGCTAGCGGGCATGCCGAGCAGTACTTC. Amino acids: CASSLRASGHAEQYF.

The V call is TRBV4-1, the J call TRBJ1-4; D may be TRBD1 (5 bases). Germline-derived CDR1 and CDR2 are MGHRA and YSYEKL. V dropped 6 bases and J dropped 6 bases, with 23 bases sitting between them. The CDR3 totals 17 residues. CDR3: CASSPTHSTEVHEKLFF. The CDR3 nucleotides are TGCGCCAGCAGTCCCACCCACTCGACAGAAGTCCATGAAAAACTGTTTTTT.

The genes are TRBV5-6 and TRBJ2-3; D may be TRBD2 (6 bases). V dropped 1 base and J dropped 2 bases, with 11 bases sitting between them. The CDR3 totals 15 residues. From germline, CDR1 is SGHDT and CDR2 YYEEEE. The CDR3 region has the DNA TGTGCCAGCAGCTTGTTGGGGGGAGACACAGATACGCAGTATTTT. This sequence encodes CASSLLGGDTDTQYF.

The V and J genes are TRBV18 and TRBJ2-2, with D tentatively TRBD2 (5 bases). The V end was cut by 4 bases, the J end by 1 base, with 16 bases between. Germline CDR1 is KGHSH and CDR2 is LQKENI. CDR3 length: 17 residues. The CDR3 region is CASSLTGLALNTGELFF. CDR3 coding DNA: TGTGCCAGCTCACTCACTGGACTTGCCCTGAACACCGGGGAGCTGTTTTTT.

The chain links TRBV9 to TRBJ2-3, with D perhaps TRBD2 (6 bases). This CDR3 has 15 residues. Trimming shortened V by 4 bases and J by 0 bases, and 12 bases separated the two germline ends. Germline CDR1 reads SGDLS; CDR2 reads YYNGEE. For the CDR3, the DNA is TGTGCCAGCAGCCCCAGCGGGCAGAGCACAGATACGCAGTATTTT. Its protein product is CASSPSGQSTDTQYF.

The V call is TRBV19, the J call TRBJ1-3, with 9 bases identical to TRBD1. Per germline, CDR1 LNHDA and CDR2 SQIVND (reference sequence). CDR3 size: 14 residues. Trimming took 5 bases from V and 6 from J; bases not matched to a gene: 5. The CDR3 nucleotides read TGTGCCAGTAGTCCCCGGGACAGGGTAAACACCATATATTTT. It encodes CASSPRDRVNTIYF.

This sequence joins TRBV2 and TRBJ2-6, with TRBD1 identical over 7 bases. V gave up 5 bases and J gave up 3 bases; unmatched junction bases: 1. This CDR3 has 14 amino acids. The germline CDR1 and CDR2 sequences are SNHLY and FYNNEI. The CDR3 nucleotides are TGTGCCAGCAGTCAGGGGGTTGGGGCCAACGTCCTGACTTTC. As protein: CASSQGVGANVLTF.

This clone appeared once. The junction departs from germline at one end; a sequencing error may be responsible. The chain carries TRBV10-3 and TRBJ1-5; no definite D call. This CDR3 is 13 amino acids long. CDR1 and CDR2 from the germline V gene are ENHRY and SYGVKD. The CDR3 loop is CAIMADSNQSQHF. Here the CDR3 DNA reads TGTGCCATCATGGCAGATAGCAATCAGTCCCAGCATTTT.

The rearrangement links TRBV6-5 to TRBJ2-1; D gene ambiguous. From germline, CDR1 is MNHEY and CDR2 SVGAGI. CDR3 length equals 14 residues. Trimming stripped 0 bases from V and 7 bases from J, with 10 bases between. CDR3 amino acids: CASSYSSLRNEQFF. CDR3 bases: TGTGCCAGCAGTTACTCCTCCCTTAGAAATGAGCAGTTCTTC.